Listed below are T cell receptor beta chains from one sample, sequenced in a study of blood T cell repertoires in COVID-19. The repertoire was sequenced with immunoSEQ multiplex PCR; TCRdb's copy has only in-frame clones and lacks some. The sample yields around 130,000 clones, approximately 86% seen once. The sample taken for sequencing was PBMCs or T cells enriched from blood (not recorded which). Receptors were obtained from a woman aged 45-65 years who had recovered from COVID-19. Both conserved end residues are part of each CDR3. The D gene is left open where the match is weak. Clone size, where shown, is once, few, many, or a class for clones that have expanded.

NA	NA	TRBV5-5	TRBJ1-2	TGTGCCAGCAGCTTGACGGGGGGCGCATCGGTAGGCTACACCTTC	CASSLTGGASVGYTF
NA	NA	TRBV3-1/TRBV3-2	TRBJ1-2	TGTGCCAGCAGCCAAGCGGAGCGGGGGCCTTATGGCTACACCTTC	CASSQAERGPYGYTF
NA	TRBD1	TRBV11-1	TRBJ2-5	TGTGCCAGCAGCTTAACGACAGGGTACCCTCAAGAGACCCAGTACTTC	CASSLTTGYPQETQYF
NA	TRBD1	TRBV25-1	TRBJ1-6	TGTGCCAGCAGCGGGACAGGGCGTAATTCACCCCTCCACTTT	CASSGTGRNSPLHF
NA	TRBD2	TRBV7-6	TRBJ2-5	TGTGCAAGCCGGGGGGACACCGGACTAGCGGGGCCGGGTGCCCAGTACTTC	CASRGDTGLAGPGAQYF
NA	TRBD2	TRBV2	TRBJ2-3	TGTGCCAGCAGCGCCCCTCGGGGTGCGGGGGGCCCCCCCACAGATACGCAGTATTTT	CASSAPRGAGGPPTDTQYF
NA	NA	TRBV5-1	TRBJ1-3	TGCGCCAGCACCCGGGACACCAGCTCTGGAAACACCATATATTTT	CASTRDTSSGNTIYF
NA	TRBD1	TRBV7-8	TRBJ1-1	TGTGCCAGCAGCTTAGTCGACAGGGGGGAAGCTTTCTTT	CASSLVDRGEAFF
NA	NA	TRBV28	TRBJ1-5	TGTGCCAGCAGCTTACTCGGCAATCAGCCCCAGCATTTT	CASSLLGNQPQHF
NA	NA	TRBV19	TRBJ2-1	TGTGCCAGTAGTATTGGAGGGATGTACAATGAGCAGTTCTTC	CASSIGGMYNEQFF
NA	NA	TRBV21-1	TRBJ2-7	TGTGCCAGCAGAAACCGACAGTTGACATTCGAGCAGTACTTC	CASRNRQLTFEQYF
once	NA	TRBV20-1	TRBJ1-2	TGCAGTGCTAGTTCCGGAGAAAACTATGGCTACACCTTC	CSASSGENYGYTF
NA	TRBD2	TRBV7-2	TRBJ2-1	TGTGCCAGCAGAGATGCGGGGGGCCGCTCCTACAATGAGCAGTTCTTC	CASRDAGGRSYNEQFF
NA	NA	TRBV13	TRBJ1-1	TGTGCCAGCAGCTTAGGAAGTGGGCTGGCGAACACTGAAGCTTTCTTT	CASSLGSGLANTEAFF
NA	NA	TRBV27	TRBJ1-6	TGTGCCAGCAGTTTAGAGAGCTCCTATAATTCACCCCTCCACTTT	CASSLESSYNSPLHF
NA	NA	TRBV10-3	TRBJ1-2	TGTGCCATCAGTGAGAGCAACCGAGGGTATGGCTACACCTTC	CAISESNRGYGYTF
NA	TRBD2	TRBV9	TRBJ2-7	TGTGCCAGCAGCGTAGCTAGTAGCGGGGGATCCGAGCAGTACTTC	CASSVASSGGSEQYF
NA	TRBD1	TRBV3-1/TRBV3-2	TRBJ1-1	TGTGCCAGCAGCCAAAAAGACAGGGGGAGTGAAGCTTTCTTT	CASSQKDRGSEAFF
NA	NA	TRBV6-6	TRBJ1-5	TGTGCCAGCAGCCCGGTCGACAGGATCAATAAGGGGAATAGCAATCAGCCCCAGCATTTT	CASSPVDRINKGNSNQPQHF
once	NA	TRBV21-1	TRBJ2-7	TGTGCCAGCAGCAAGGACTTCTTCCACGAGCAGTACTTC	CASSKDFFHEQYF
NA	TRBD1	TRBV5-1	TRBJ1-2	TGCGCCAGCAGCATATTTGCCGGGACAGGGGGCCATGGCTACACCTTC	CASSIFAGTGGHGYTF
NA	NA	TRBV5-1	TRBJ2-4	TGCGCCAGCAGCTTGGGGCAGGCCCGAGACATTCAGTACTTC	CASSLGQARDIQYF